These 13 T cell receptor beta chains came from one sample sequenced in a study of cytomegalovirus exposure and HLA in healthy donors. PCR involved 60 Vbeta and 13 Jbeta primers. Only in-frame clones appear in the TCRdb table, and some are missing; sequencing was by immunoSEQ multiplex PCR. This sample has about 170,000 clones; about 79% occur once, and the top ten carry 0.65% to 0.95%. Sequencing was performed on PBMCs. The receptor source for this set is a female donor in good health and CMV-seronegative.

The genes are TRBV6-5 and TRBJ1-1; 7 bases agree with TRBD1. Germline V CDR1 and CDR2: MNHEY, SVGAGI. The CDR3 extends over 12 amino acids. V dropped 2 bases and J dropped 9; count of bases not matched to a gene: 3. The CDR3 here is CASSYQTGKAFF. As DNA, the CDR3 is TGTGCCAGCAGTTACCAGACAGGGAAAGCTTTCTTT.

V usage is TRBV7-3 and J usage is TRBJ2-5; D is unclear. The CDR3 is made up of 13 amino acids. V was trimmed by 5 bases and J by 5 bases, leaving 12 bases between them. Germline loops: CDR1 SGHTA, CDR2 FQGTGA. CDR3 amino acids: CASSNTEYETQYF. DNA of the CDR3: TGTGCCAGCAGCAATACAGAGTACGAGACCCAGTACTTC.

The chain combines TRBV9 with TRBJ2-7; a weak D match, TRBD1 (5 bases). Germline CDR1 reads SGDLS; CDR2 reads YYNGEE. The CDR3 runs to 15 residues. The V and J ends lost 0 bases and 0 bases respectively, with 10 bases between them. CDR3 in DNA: TGTGCCAGCAGCGTAGGGGCAGGGTACTCCTACGAGCAGTACTTC. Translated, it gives CASSVGAGYSYEQYF. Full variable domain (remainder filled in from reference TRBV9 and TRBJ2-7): DSGVTQTPKHLITATGQRVTLRCSPRSGDLSVYWYQQSLDQGLQFLIQYYNGEERAKGNILERFSAQQFPDLHSELNLSSLELGDSALYFCASSVGAGYSYEQYFGPGTRLTVT.

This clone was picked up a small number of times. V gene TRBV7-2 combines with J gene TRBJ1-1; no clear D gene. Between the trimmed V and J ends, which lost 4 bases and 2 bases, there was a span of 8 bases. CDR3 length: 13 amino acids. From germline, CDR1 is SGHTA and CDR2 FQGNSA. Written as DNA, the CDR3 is TGTGCCAGCAGCTGGGCCGAAAACACTGAAGCTTTCTTT. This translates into CASSWAENTEAFF. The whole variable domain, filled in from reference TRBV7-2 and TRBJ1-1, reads GAGVSQSPSNKVTEKGKDVELRCDPISGHTALYWYRQSLGQGLEFLIYFQGNSAPDKSGLPSDRFSAERTGGSVSTLTIQRTQQEDSAVYLCASSWAENTEAFFGQGTRLTVV.

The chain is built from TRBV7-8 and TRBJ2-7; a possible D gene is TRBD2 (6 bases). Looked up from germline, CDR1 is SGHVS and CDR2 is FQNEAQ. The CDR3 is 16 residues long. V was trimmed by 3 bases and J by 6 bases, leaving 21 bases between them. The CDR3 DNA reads TGTGCCAGCAGCTTTAGTCGGGGAGGCGGAAATATCGAGCAGTACTTC. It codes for CASSFSRGGGNIEQYF.

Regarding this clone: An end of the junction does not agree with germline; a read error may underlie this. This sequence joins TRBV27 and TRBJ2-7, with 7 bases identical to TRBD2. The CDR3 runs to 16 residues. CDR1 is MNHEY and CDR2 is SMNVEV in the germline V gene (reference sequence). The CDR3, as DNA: TGTGCCAGCATCACCTCTGGGAGGGTCCCTCCCTACGAGCAGTATTTC. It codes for CASITSGRVPPYEQYF.

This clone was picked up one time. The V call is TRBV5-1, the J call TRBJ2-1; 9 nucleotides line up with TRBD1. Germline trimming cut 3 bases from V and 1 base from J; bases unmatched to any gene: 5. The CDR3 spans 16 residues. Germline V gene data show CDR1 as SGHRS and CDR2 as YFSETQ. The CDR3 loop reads CASSYQGQGSYNEQFF. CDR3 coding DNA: TGCGCCAGCAGCTACCAGGGACAGGGTTCCTACAATGAGCAGTTCTTC. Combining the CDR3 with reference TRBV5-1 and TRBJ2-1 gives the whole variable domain KAGVTQTPRYLIKTRGQQVTLSCSPISGHRSVSWYQQTPGQGLQFLFEYFSETQRNKGNFPGRFSGRQFSNSRSEMNVSTLELGDSALYLCASSYQGQGSYNEQFFGPGTRLTVL.

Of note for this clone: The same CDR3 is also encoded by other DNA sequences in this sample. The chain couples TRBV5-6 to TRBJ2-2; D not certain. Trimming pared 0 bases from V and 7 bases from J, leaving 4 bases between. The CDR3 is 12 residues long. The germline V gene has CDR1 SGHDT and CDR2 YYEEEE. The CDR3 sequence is CASSLDNGELFF. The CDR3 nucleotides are TGTGCCAGCAGCTTGGACAACGGGGAGCTGTTTTTT.

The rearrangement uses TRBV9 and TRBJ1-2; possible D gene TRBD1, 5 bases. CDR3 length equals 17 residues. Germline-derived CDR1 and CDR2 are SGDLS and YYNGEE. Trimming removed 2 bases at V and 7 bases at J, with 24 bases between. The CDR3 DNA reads TGTGCCAGCAGCGTCGCCGGGGGTGGGGCACACGTTAGTGGCTACACCTTC. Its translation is CASSVAGGGAHVSGYTF. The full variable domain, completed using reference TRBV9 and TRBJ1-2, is DSGVTQTPKHLITATGQRVTLRCSPRSGDLSVYWYQQSLDQGLQFLIQYYNGEERAKGNILERFSAQQFPDLHSELNLSSLELGDSALYFCASSVAGGGAHVSGYTFGSGTRLTVV.

In nucleotides, the CDR3 is TGTGCCAGCAGTTACAGGGGGCTCTACTATGGCTACACCTTC. The encoded protein is CASSYRGLYYGYTF. V gene TRBV6-5 combines with J gene TRBJ1-2, with 7 bases fitting TRBD1. V was pared by 2 bases and J by 3 bases, with 3 bases of the junction left unmatched. The CDR3 loop spans 14 amino acids. Looked up from germline, CDR1 is MNHEY and CDR2 is SVGAGI.

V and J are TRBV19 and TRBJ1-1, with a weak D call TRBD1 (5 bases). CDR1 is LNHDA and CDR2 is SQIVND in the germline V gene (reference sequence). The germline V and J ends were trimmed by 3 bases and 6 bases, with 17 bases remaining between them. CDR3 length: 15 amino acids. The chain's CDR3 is CASSITGRESAEAFF. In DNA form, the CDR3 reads TGTGCCAGTAGTATTACAGGTCGAGAGTCTGCTGAAGCTTTCTTT.

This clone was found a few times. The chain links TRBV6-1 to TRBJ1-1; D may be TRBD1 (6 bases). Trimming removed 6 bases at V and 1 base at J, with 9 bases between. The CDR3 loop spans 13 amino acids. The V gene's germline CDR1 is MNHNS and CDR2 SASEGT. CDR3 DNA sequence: TGTGCCAGCAGACCGACAGGGAACACTGAAGCTTTCTTT. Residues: CASRPTGNTEAFF.

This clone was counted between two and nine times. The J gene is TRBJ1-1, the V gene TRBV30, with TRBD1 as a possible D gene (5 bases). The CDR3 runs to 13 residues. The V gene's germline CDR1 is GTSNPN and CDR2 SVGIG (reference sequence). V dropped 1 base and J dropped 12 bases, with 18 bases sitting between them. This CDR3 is CAWSAPSGGVTFF. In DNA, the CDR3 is TGTGCCTGGAGTGCCCCGAGCGGGGGAGTAACTTTCTTT.